This TCR beta chain was obtained from a study of identical twins. Broader study findings: Within twin pairs, the out-of-frame alpha sequences they shared showed excess low generation probability.

Details on this clonotype: Its specificity is not known.

MiXCR, run by TCRdb on the 5' RACE reads, gives a single entry per CDR3 protein. Counted here are hundreds of thousands of distinct CDR3 sequences, roughly 7.1% occurring once; the ten biggest clones make up 1.5% to 2%. The CDR3 has 15 residues. Germline V gene data show CDR1 as DFQATT and CDR2 as SNEGSKA (reference sequence). J lost 8 bases, V lost 2 bases, and 7 bases had no gene match. There were only healthy Caucasians among the donors. The sample was also reused in another study, on yellow fever vaccine responses in identical twins.

Sequenced material: PBMCs. The V and J genes are TRBV20-1 and TRBJ2-1; 12 nucleotides line up with TRBD2. This receptor was identified in a woman under 30 in good health. CDR3 in DNA: TGCAGTGCTAGATGGGGACTAGCGGGTCCCGATGAGCAGTTCTTC. Translated, it gives CSARWGLAGPDEQFF.